This T cell receptor beta chain was obtained from a study of shared clonotypes between healthy human individuals. This clone is a singleton in its sample. This specimen includes other DNA sequences encoding the same CDR3. TCRdb keeps only in-frame clones here, not all; method: immunoSEQ multiplex PCR. The repertoire holds 2 million to 2.5 million clones, with 92% as singletons. This clonotype was obtained from a man between 18 and 29 years old in good health. Some clones in this sample may be carry-over from other donors' samples. Source material: naive CD4+ T cells from PBMCs. The subset is: CD45RA+ positively selected.

The CDR3 region is CASSLDRYSYEQYF. As DNA, the CDR3 is TGTGCCAGCAGCTTAGACCGGTACTCCTACGAGCAGTACTTC. The genes are TRBV7-2 and TRBJ2-7; D uncertain. The germline V and J ends were trimmed by 1 base and 0 bases, with 7 bases remaining between them. CDR3 length equals 14 residues. Germline V gene data show CDR1 as SGHTA and CDR2 as FQGNSA.